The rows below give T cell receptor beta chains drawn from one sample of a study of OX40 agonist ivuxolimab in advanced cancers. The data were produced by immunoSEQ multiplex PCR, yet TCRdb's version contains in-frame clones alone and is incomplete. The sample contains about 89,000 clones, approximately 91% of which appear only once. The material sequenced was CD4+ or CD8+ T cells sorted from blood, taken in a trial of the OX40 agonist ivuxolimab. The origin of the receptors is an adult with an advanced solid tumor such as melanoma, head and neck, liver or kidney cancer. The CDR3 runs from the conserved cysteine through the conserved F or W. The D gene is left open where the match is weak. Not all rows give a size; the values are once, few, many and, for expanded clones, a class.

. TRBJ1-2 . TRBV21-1 CASSLLRGLHCSYGYTF TGTGCCAGCAGCCTCCTCAGGGGGCTTCACTGCAGCTATGGCTACACCTTC
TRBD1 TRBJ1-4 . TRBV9 CASSVAGQGAGEKLFF TGTGCCAGCAGCGTAGCAGGTCAGGGGGCCGGGGAAAAACTGTTTTTT
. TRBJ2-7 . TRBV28 CASSLTQITYEQYF TGTGCCAGCAGTTTAACCCAGATTACCTACGAGCAGTACTTC
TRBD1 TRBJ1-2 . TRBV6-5 CASTTGQGNYGYTF TGTGCCAGCACCACGGGACAGGGGAACTATGGCTACACCTTC
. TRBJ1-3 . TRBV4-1 CASSGQQGQLNTIYF TGCGCCAGCAGCGGCCAACAGGGCCAGTTAAACACCATATATTTT
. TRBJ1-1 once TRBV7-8 CASSPQTGGVTEAFF TGTGCCAGCAGCCCACAGACAGGAGGTGTTACTGAAGCTTTCTTT
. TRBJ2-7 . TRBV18 CASSPRGTGVSHEQYF TGTGCCAGCTCACCAAGAGGAACGGGAGTATCCCACGAGCAGTACTTC
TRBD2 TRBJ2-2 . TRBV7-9 CASSHPTSGADTGELFF TGTGCCAGCAGCCACCCGACTAGCGGGGCGGACACCGGGGAGCTGTTTTTT
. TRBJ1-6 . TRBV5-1 CASSNGQLYNSPLHF TGCGCCAGCAGCAACGGACAGCTCTATAATTCACCCCTCCACTTT
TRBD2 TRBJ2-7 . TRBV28 CASRSAGIYEQYF TGTGCCAGCAGGTCAGCGGGGATCTACGAGCAGTACTTC
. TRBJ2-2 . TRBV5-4 CASSFLGLGSNTGELFF TGTGCCAGCAGCTTCCTAGGTCTCGGATCGAACACCGGGGAGCTGTTTTTT
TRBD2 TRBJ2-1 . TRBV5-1 CASSLGTSGRTFNEQFF TGCGCCAGCAGCCTTGGGACTAGCGGGAGGACGTTCAATGAGCAGTTCTTC
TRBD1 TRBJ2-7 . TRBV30 CAWRTGTGNYEQYF TGTGCCTGGAGAACCGGGACAGGCAACTACGAGCAGTACTTC
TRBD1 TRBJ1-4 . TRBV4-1 CASSPDRGQGKLFF TGCGCCAGCAGCCCCGACAGGGGTCAGGGAAAACTGTTTTTT
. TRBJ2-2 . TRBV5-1 CASSPQGVAGELFF TGCGCCAGCAGCCCACAGGGAGTGGCCGGGGAGCTGTTTTTT
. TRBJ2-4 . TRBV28 CASSFGGVAKNIQYF TGTGCCAGCAGTTTTGGCGGGGTGGCCAAAAACATTCAGTACTTC
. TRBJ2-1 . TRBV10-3 CATGGGGQVNNEQFF TGTGCCACCGGGGGCGGGGGCCAGGTTAACAATGAGCAGTTCTTC
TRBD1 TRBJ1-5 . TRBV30 CAWGDRFDQPQHF TGTGCCTGGGGGGACAGATTTGATCAGCCCCAGCATTTT
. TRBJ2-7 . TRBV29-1 CSAGERGEQYF TGCAGCGCGGGGGAGAGGGGGGAGCAGTACTTC
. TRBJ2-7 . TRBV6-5 CASSSRQAIYEQYF TGTGCCAGCAGTTCCCGACAGGCAATCTACGAGCAGTACTTC
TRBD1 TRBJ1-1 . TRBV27 CASSPGGRTEAFF TGTGCCAGCAGCCCAGGGGGCCGGACTGAAGCTTTCTTT
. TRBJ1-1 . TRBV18 CASSPRSAANLNTEAFF TGTGCCAGCTCACCACGGTCAGCCGCCAATTTGAACACTGAAGCTTTCTTT
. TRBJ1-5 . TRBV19 CASSRGQQPQHF TGTGCCAGTAGTCGAGGGCAACAGCCCCAGCATTTT
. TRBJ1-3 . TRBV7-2 CASSRWGNTIYF TGTGCCAGCAGTCGGTGGGGAAACACCATATATTTT
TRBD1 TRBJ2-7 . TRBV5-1 CASSLTGTGLTYEQYF TGCGCCAGCAGCCTAACCGGGACAGGGTTAACCTACGAGCAGTACTTC
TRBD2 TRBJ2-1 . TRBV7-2 CASSPRGGRTIPAYNEQFF TGTGCCAGCAGCCCGAGAGGCGGGAGGACAATACCGGCCTACAATGAGCAGTTCTTC
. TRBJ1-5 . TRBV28 CASSAGQGNQPQHF TGTGCCAGCAGCGCGGGTCAGGGAAATCAGCCCCAGCATTTT
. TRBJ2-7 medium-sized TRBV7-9 CASSPMVSGIYEQYF TGTGCCAGCAGCCCGATGGTCTCGGGGATCTACGAGCAGTACTTC
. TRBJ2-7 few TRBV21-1 CASSKGPIAYEQYF TGTGCCAGCAGCAAAGGACCGATCGCCTACGAGCAGTACTTC